This T cell receptor (beta chain) was sequenced for a study of PD-1 blockade in classical Hodgkin lymphoma (dated by TCRdb to between 2020 and 2021). Background on the whole study: Nivolumab dosing was 3 mg/kg intravenously every 2 weeks, continuing until either disease progression or unacceptable toxicity. The study used TCR beta sequencing and CyTOF to define a peripheral blood immune signature of response to PD-1 blockade in classical Hodgkin lymphoma. Overall results and qualifications from the work: Newly diagnosed patients were reported to have lower baseline TCR diversity than healthy donors, and relapsed/refractory patients were reported to have lower baseline TCR diversity still. Diversity was lower in patients who began nivolumab less than 1 year after ASCT, so these patients were left out of later analyses to avoid confounding by immune reconstitution. Trial patients with a complete response had baseline diversity similar to that of newly diagnosed patients, while partial responders and progressors had significantly lower diversity. The study was limited to a single clinical trial cohort, and causes of repertoire differences, possibly disease activity or prior therapy, remained undefined. A significant rise by C4D1 was seen in CD4+ but not CD8+ TCR diversity (p=0.0027 vs p=0.16), with the rise being most apparent in complete responders (p=0.02).

The germline ends are 2 bases apart after V is trimmed by 2 bases and J by 7 bases. The CDR3 numbers 11 residues from cysteine through phenylalanine. Only the CDR3 portion is preserved as DNA: 33 bases, with reading frame beginning at the first base. Per the germline V gene, SNHLY is the CDR1 and FYNNEI is the CDR2. The Qiagen DNeasy kit was used to extract genomic DNA both from unsorted PBMCs and from the negatively selected CD4+ and CD8+ fractions. TCR beta CDR3 regions were subjected to amplification by immunoSEQ multiplex PCR with primers that anneal to V and J segments. A synthetic immune receptor repertoire was used to minimize amplification bias, and any residual bias was removed computationally once sequencing was done. The authors' pipeline ran thus. Custom Python scripts were used to quantify repertoire diversity as the Shannon entropy index. Unsorted, CD4+ and CD8+ repertoires were analyzed separately, except in combined analyses where CD4+ and CD8+ sequences were merged in silico. Clonal expansion was defined as at least a 2-fold frequency increase after treatment relative to C1D1, with a pseudocount of 0.5 for undetected baseline clones. Singleton clones were defined as clones with 0 or 1 copy at C1D1, and non-singleton clones were defined as clones with 2 or more copies. Clones expanded in unsorted samples were annotated as CD4+, CD8+ or unknown by matching protein sequences in sorted samples from the same patient. Wilcoxon tests were applied to paired samples to test diversity changes from C1D1 to C4D1. TCRdb limited this immuneACCESS table to in-frame rearrangements with V and J called. A share of clones is missing; checked studies link under half to unresolved V genes, and the rest is unexplained. V and J calls and clone size are copied from that table; D and trimming were computed from the DNA. The sample table shows tens of thousands of clones, and 80% are seen once. Approximately 18% of the sample lies in the top ten.

This clone was detected a few times. No antigen is known for it. Qualities for individual bases were not recorded, and no much larger clone is one base off. The time point tag for this specimen amounts to: cycle 4 day 1 (C4D1), after six to seven weeks of nivolumab. Every trial patient had relapsed following autologous stem cell transplantation, and prior brentuximab vedotin exposure was what differed among cohorts A, B and C. The trial cohort included 56 patients with relapsed/refractory classical Hodgkin lymphoma, and each patient had a best overall response of complete response, partial response or progressive disease. In the multi-cohort phase II CheckMate 205 trial, trial patients received single-agent nivolumab. An independent review committee assessed best overall response using the 2007 International Working Group response criteria. PBMCs from the trial were collected at three points: immediately before nivolumab initiation (C1D1), and during therapy at cycle 2 day 1 and cycle 4 day 1. Peripheral blood was collected in 8 mL Vacutainer Cell Preparation Tubes, from which PBMCs were isolated by centrifugation and then cryopreserved.

This clonotype originated in a human donor with classical Hodgkin lymphoma. The sequence is built from TRBV2 and TRBJ1-4; the D gene remains uncertain. The sample consisted of peripheral blood mononuclear cells (PBMCs), taken before the fourth cycle of nivolumab. The CDR3 corresponds to CASSEFEKLFF. The DNA sequence is as follows: TGTGCCAGCAGTGAATTTGAAAAACTGTTTTTT.